The clone carrying this T cell receptor beta chain has at least ten counts. Its antigen is as yet unknown. In germline, CDR1 is SQVTM, CDR2 ANQGSEA. CDR3 length equals 15 residues. V was shortened by 7 bases and J by 1 base, with 19 bases between the two germline ends. From the RT-PCR reads, TCRdb called clonotypes with MiXCR, one entry per CDR3 protein. The sample includes about 500,000 distinct CDR3 sequences, 15% to 20% of them seen just once. The data were taken from a study of response to subunit inactivated influenza vaccine. Study-wide findings and caveats: That few new T cells are recruited by each seasonal influenza vaccination was the authors' suggestion.

Here the sequenced sample was CD4+ T cells sorted from PBMCs, taken 23 to 25 months after vaccination. The source is a man between 45 and 75 years old who received an inactivated influenza vaccine. The rearrangement uses TRBV29-1 and TRBJ1-1; perhaps TRBD1 as D (6 bases). The DNA for the CDR3 is TGCAGCGCCGGGGGGGCAGGGGCCCCGAACACTGAAGCTTTCTTT. Residues: CSAGGAGAPNTEAFF.